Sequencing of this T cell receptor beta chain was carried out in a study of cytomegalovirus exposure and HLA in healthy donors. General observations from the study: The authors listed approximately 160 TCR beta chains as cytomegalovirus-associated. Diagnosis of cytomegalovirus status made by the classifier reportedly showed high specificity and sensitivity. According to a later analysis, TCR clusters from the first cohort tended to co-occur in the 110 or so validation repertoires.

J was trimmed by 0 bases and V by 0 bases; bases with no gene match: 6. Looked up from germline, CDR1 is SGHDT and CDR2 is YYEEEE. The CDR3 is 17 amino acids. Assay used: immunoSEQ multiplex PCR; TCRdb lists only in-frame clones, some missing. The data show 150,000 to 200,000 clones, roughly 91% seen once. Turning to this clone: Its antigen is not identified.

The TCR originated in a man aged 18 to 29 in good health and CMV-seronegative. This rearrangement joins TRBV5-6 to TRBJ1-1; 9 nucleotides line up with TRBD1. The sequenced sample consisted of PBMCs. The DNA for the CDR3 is TGTGCCAGCAGCTTGGGGTCCGGACAGGGGTTGAACACTGAAGCTTTCTTT. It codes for CASSLGSGQGLNTEAFF.